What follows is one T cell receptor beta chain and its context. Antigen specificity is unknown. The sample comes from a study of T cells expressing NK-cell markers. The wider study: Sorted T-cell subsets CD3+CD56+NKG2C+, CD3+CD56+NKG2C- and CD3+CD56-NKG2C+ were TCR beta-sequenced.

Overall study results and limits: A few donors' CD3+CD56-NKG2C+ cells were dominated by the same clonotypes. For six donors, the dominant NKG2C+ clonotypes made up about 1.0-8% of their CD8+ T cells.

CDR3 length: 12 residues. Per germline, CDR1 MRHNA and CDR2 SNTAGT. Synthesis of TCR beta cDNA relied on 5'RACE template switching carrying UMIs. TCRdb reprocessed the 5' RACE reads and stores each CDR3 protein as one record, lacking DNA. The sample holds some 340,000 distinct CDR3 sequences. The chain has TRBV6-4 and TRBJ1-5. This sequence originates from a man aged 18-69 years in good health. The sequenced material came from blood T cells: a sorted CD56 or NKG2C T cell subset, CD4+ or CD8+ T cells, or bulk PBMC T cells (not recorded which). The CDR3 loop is CASSDSGGPQHF.